Listed here are 27 T cell receptor beta chains from one sample, sequenced in a study of blood T cell repertoires in COVID-19. Repertoires were generated with immunoSEQ multiplex PCR, while TCRdb's copy carries only in-frame clones and drops some. Among roughly 55,000 clones listed, over 75% were seen once. Sample: peripheral blood. Every receptor here comes from a man aged 45-60 years with active COVID-19.

This chain connects TRBV14 to TRBJ2-5, with no clear D. Looked up from germline, CDR1 is SGHDN and CDR2 is FVKESK. The CDR3 sequence is 12 residues long. Trimming took off 1 base at V and 3 bases at J, with 3 bases between the two ends. CDR3 nucleotides: TGTGCCAGCAGCCAAGTAAAAGAGACCCAGTACTTC. It yields the protein CASSQVKETQYF.

This sequence joins TRBV5-1 and TRBJ2-7; 10 positions agree with TRBD1. Germline V gene sequence: CDR1 SGHRS, CDR2 YFSETQ. The CDR3 runs 17 residues. With V trimmed by 0 bases and J by 5 bases, 11 bases remained unmatched. The CDR3, as DNA: TGCGCCAGCAGCTTGGAGGTCCCGGGACAGGGGAACCACGAGCAGTACTTC. It is translated as CASSLEVPGQGNHEQYF.

The J gene is TRBJ1-6, the V gene TRBV6-5; D might be TRBD1 (6 bases). CDR1 and CDR2 (germline): MNHEY, SVGAGI. There are 15 residues in the CDR3. V lost 7 bases to trimming and J lost 7 bases, with 17 bases between them. Written as DNA, the CDR3 is TGTGCCAGCACCCAACAGGGCCGAATAAATTCACCCCTCCACTTT. Its translation is CASTQQGRINSPLHF.

The chain combines TRBV6-6 with TRBJ2-1, with D unresolved. This CDR3 comprises 15 residues. V lost 0 bases and J lost 7, with 13 bases in between. Per germline, CDR1 MNHNY and CDR2 SVGAGI (reference sequence). The CDR3 region has the DNA TGTGCCAGCAGTTACTCGCCCATTTCCAGGAATGAGCAGTTCTTC. It translates to CASSYSPISRNEQFF.

The V call is TRBV29-1, the J call TRBJ2-4; tentative D call: TRBD1 (6 bases). V lost 4 bases, J lost 8 bases, and 12 bases lay in between. This CDR3 has 12 residues. Germline V CDR1 and CDR2: SQVTM, ANQGSEA. The DNA for the CDR3 is TGCAGCGTTGGGGCAGGGGAACACATTCAGTACTTC. Translation: CSVGAGEHIQYF.

By proportion, this clone is medium-sized. The V gene is TRBV19, the J gene TRBJ1-5; 11 bases match TRBD1. The CDR3 loop spans 15 amino acids. Germline V gene sequence: CDR1 LNHDA, CDR2 SQIVND (reference sequence). The V and J ends lost 6 bases and 6 bases, in that order; junction bases with no gene match: 7. DNA of the CDR3: TGTGCCAGTAGGGGACAGGGGGACGTTGGTCAGCCCCAGCATTTT. It yields the protein CASRGQGDVGQPQHF.

This clone has only a few counts. The chain has TRBV12-3 or TRBV12-4 and TRBJ1-6; D not resolved. The CDR3 totals 13 residues. Between the trimmed V and J ends, which lost 6 bases and 6 bases, there was a span of 9 bases. The CDR3 loop reads CASRGSFNSPLHF. DNA of the CDR3: TGTGCCAGCAGGGGGAGTTTTAATTCACCCCTCCACTTT.

The chain has TRBV5-1 and TRBJ2-3; D gene ambiguous. The germline V gene has CDR1 SGHRS and CDR2 YFSETQ. The CDR3 is 14 amino acids. Trimming shortened V by 3 bases and J by 1 base, and 9 bases separated the two germline ends. CDR3 DNA: TGCGCCAGCAGCTCCCCCTCTGGCACAGATACGCAGTATTTT. Translation gives CASSSPSGTDTQYF.

The gene calls are TRBV11-2 and TRBJ2-1; D gene unclear. The CDR3 has 12 residues. Germline V lookup: CDR1 SGHAT, CDR2 FQNNGV. Deletions cut 7 bases from V and 7 bases from J, with 11 bases between. The DNA for the CDR3 is TGTGCCAGCACCGATAGCTCGAATGAGCAGTTCTTC. Translated: CASTDSSNEQFF.

The chain joins TRBV7-2 to TRBJ2-7; TRBD2 agrees at 7 bases. Germline CDR1 and CDR2: SGHTA and FQGNSA. This CDR3 is built from 13 residues. V was clipped by 7 bases and J by 4 bases; unmatched bases: 7. This chain's CDR3 is CASTIGGRYEQYF. The DNA for the CDR3 is TGTGCCAGCACCATCGGGGGGAGGTACGAGCAGTACTTC.

Here the CDR3 reads CASSQQGKAFF. The CDR3 DNA sequence: TGTGCCAGCAGCCAACAGGGAAAAGCTTTCTTT. J is TRBJ1-1 and V is TRBV6-5, with D possibly matching TRBD1 (6 bases). The germline gives CDR1 MNHEY, CDR2 SVGAGI. The V end lost 6 bases, the J end lost 9 bases, and 11 bases lay between the germline ends. This CDR3 comprises 11 residues.

V usage is TRBV7-9 and J usage is TRBJ1-1; 7 nucleotides align to TRBD1. The CDR3 contains 16 residues. Looked up from germline, CDR1 is SEHNR and CDR2 is FQNEAQ (reference sequence). The ends lost 3 bases at V and 1 base at J; junction bases unmatched: 8. DNA of the CDR3: TGTGCCAGCAGCTTCCCTAGACAGGGCCAGAACACTGAAGCTTTCTTT. Translation gives CASSFPRQGQNTEAFF.

This clone was found a few times. This chain connects TRBV4-2 to TRBJ1-1; the D is unclear. This CDR3 is 12 amino acids long. V lost 1 base and J lost 9, with 9 bases in between. CDR1 and CDR2 (germline): LGHNA, YNFKEQ. In DNA, the CDR3 is TGTGCCAGCAGCCAAGTCGGAGAGCAAGCTTTCTTT. This sequence encodes CASSQVGEQAFF.

V usage is TRBV30 and J usage is TRBJ1-5, with 7 positions matching TRBD1. This CDR3 comprises 13 residues. The junction had 6 bases not matched to a gene; V was cut back by 5 bases and J by 5 bases. Germline V lookup: CDR1 GTSNPN, CDR2 SVGIG (reference sequence). CDR3 in DNA: TGTGCCTGGGATTCAGGGGGAGATCAGCCCCAGCATTTT. It translates to CAWDSGGDQPQHF.

This clone was counted a few times. This chain connects TRBV21-1 to TRBJ2-7; no check of the table's D call, TRBD2, against the DNA was made. TRBV21-1 is described as a pseudogene. This CDR3 spans 12 amino acids. This CDR3 is CASNSSRGEQYF. Written as DNA, the CDR3 is TGTGCCAGCAACTCGTCGCGAGGGGAGCAGTACTTC.

This clone was picked up one time. V and J are TRBV5-4 and TRBJ1-1, with 8 bases identical to TRBD1. This CDR3 is built from 13 residues. The V gene end was trimmed by 4 bases and the J gene end by 6 bases; junction bases not matched to a gene: 5. Germline values: CDR1 SGHNT, CDR2 YYREEE (reference sequence). The CDR3 is CASSVTGVAEAFF. The CDR3 nucleotides read TGTGCCAGCAGCGTGACAGGGGTTGCTGAAGCTTTCTTT.

The CDR3 sequence is CASSLGTGGVEQYF. In DNA form, the CDR3 reads TGTGCCAGCAGCTTGGGGACAGGGGGCGTCGAGCAGTACTTC. The V gene is TRBV5-5, the J gene TRBJ2-7; 11 bases agree with TRBD1. CDR3 size: 14 residues. CDR1 is SGHKS and CDR2 is YYEKEE in the germline V gene (reference sequence). The V gene end was trimmed by 0 bases and the J gene end by 6 bases; junction bases not matched to a gene: 2. Variable domain in full (rest from reference TRBV5-5 and TRBJ2-7): DAGVTQSPTHLIKTRGQQVTLRCSPISGHKSVSWYQQVLGQGPQFIFQYYEKEERGRGNFPDRFSARQFPNYSSELNVNALLLGDSALYLCASSLGTGGVEQYFGPGTRLTVT.

This rearrangement joins TRBV6-6 to TRBJ1-5, with 8 bases that match TRBD1. The CDR3 is made up of 15 amino acids. J gave up 5 bases and V 4 bases, and 7 bases lay outside the gene matches. Germline V lookup: CDR1 MNHNY, CDR2 SVGAGI (reference sequence). This CDR3 reads CASSSGQAQDQPQHF. The CDR3, as DNA: TGTGCCAGCAGTTCGGGACAGGCCCAGGATCAGCCCCAGCATTTT.

This chain joins TRBV4-1 and TRBJ1-2; a weak D match, TRBD1 (5 bases). The germline V and J ends were trimmed by 4 bases and 8 bases, with 14 bases remaining between them. The CDR3 covers 13 residues. From germline, CDR1 is MGHRA and CDR2 YSYEKL. CDR3 protein: CASSRGDYGGYTF. DNA of the CDR3: TGCGCCAGCAGCCGGGGGGACTATGGGGGCTACACCTTC.

This clone was found once. This chain connects TRBV6-5 to TRBJ2-7, with a possible D match to TRBD2 (5 bases). The CDR3 covers 15 residues. Germline assignment: CDR1 MNHEY and CDR2 SVGAGI. V lost 0 bases to trimming and J lost 4 bases, with 13 bases between them. CDR3 nucleotides: TGTGCCAGCAGTTACTCGATCTATGGGGAGTACGAGCAGTACTTC. Protein: CASSYSIYGEYEQYF.

This chain uses TRBV7-8 with TRBJ2-3; TRBD2 is a possible D gene (6 bases). CDR1 and CDR2 (germline): SGHVS, FQNEAQ. The CDR3 totals 13 residues. V was clipped by 5 bases and J by 5 bases, with 11 bases between them. CDR3 DNA sequence: TGTGCCAGCAGCCGGGACTCGGGAGATACGCAGTATTTT. Its protein product is CASSRDSGDTQYF. Using reference TRBV7-8 and TRBJ2-3 for the parts outside the CDR3, the full variable domain is GAGVSQSPRYKVAKRGQDVALRCDPISGHVSLFWYQQALGQGPEFLTYFQNEAQLDKSGLPSDRFFAERPEGSVSTLKIQRTQQEDSAVYLCASSRDSGDTQYFGPGTRLTVL.

V is TRBV11-2 and J is TRBJ2-7; 9 nucleotides align to TRBD2. CDR3 length: 14 amino acids. V trimming: 5 bases; J trimming: 7 bases; junction bases outside the gene matches: 9. Per germline, CDR1 SGHAT and CDR2 FQNNGV. The CDR3 nucleotides are TGTGCCAGCAGCGACATAGCGGGAGTAGGTGAGCAGTACTTC. Its translation: CASSDIAGVGEQYF.

The rearrangement uses TRBV6-6 and TRBJ2-7; weak D call: TRBD2 (6 bases). Germline V gene lookup returns CDR1 MNHNY and CDR2 SVGAGI (reference sequence). The CDR3 runs 14 residues. V lost 7 bases and J lost 2, with 15 bases in between. The CDR3 loop is CASTSRDSAYEQYF. The CDR3 region has the DNA TGTGCCAGCACATCCCGGGACTCAGCCTACGAGCAGTACTTC.

The rearrangement uses TRBV6-5 and TRBJ1-2, with 7 bases identical to TRBD1. CDR1 and CDR2 (germline): MNHEY, SVGAGI. The J segment lost 0 bases and the V segment lost 6 bases, leaving 4 bases of the junction unmatched. The CDR3 loop spans 14 amino acids. CDR3 loop: CASRRDSSNYGYTF. The CDR3 DNA sequence: TGTGCCAGCAGGCGGGACAGCTCTAACTATGGCTACACCTTC.

V and J are TRBV15 and TRBJ1-5; D perhaps matches TRBD1 (6 bases). Germline CDR1 and CDR2: LNHNV and YYDKDF (reference sequence). Deletions cut 1 base from V and 4 bases from J, with 8 bases between. CDR3 size: 14 residues. The CDR3 coding sequence is TGTGCCACCAGCAGAGCACAGGGTAATCAGCCCCAGCATTTT. This translates into CATSRAQGNQPQHF.

J is TRBJ2-7 and V is TRBV2; tentatively, D is TRBD2 (7 bases). This CDR3 is built from 15 residues. The V end was cut by 5 bases, the J end by 3 bases, with 17 bases between. Germline assignment: CDR1 SNHLY and CDR2 FYNNEI. CDR3 nucleotide sequence: TGTGCCAGCAGTCCTCTAGGGGGGGCGGACTACGAGCAGTACTTC. It yields the protein CASSPLGGADYEQYF.

This clone was found once. V is TRBV30 and J is TRBJ1-2, with 7 bases aligning to TRBD1. Germline V CDR1 and CDR2: GTSNPN, SVGIG (reference sequence). The junction had 7 bases not matched to a gene; V was cut back by 5 bases and J by 4 bases. CDR3 size: 13 residues. This CDR3 is CAWSRDRPYGYTF. The DNA for the CDR3 is TGTGCCTGGTCTCGGGACAGACCCTATGGCTACACCTTC.